This T cell receptor (beta chain) was documented in a study of prognosis after radiotherapy for stage I lung cancer. All patients showed node-negative disease on CT and PET/CT and lacked prior chemotherapy, radiotherapy or other malignancies. This clonotype came up many times. The TCR beta CDR3 region was amplified from genomic DNA, with two rounds of multiplex PCR being used for the amplification. The authors ran first-round PCR with primers specific to each TRBV and TRBJ gene. MiXCR, applied by TCRdb to the multiplex PCR reads, yields one record per CDR3 protein. There are roughly 26,000 distinct CDR3 sequences in the sample; 30% occur only once, and roughly a third lies in the top ten. The specimen comprised PBMCs, sampled before or after stereotactic body radiation therapy (not recorded which). The source of this sequence is a donor aged 50 or older with non-small cell lung cancer.

Here the CDR3 reads CATNGSPQETQYF. The CDR3, as DNA: TGTGCCACCAACGGCAGCCCTCAAGAGACCCAGTACTTC. The chain carries TRBV24-1 and TRBJ2-5; D is unclear. Germline CDR1 and CDR2: KGHDR and SFDVKD. There are 13 residues in the CDR3. The V gene lost 8 bases and the J gene lost 2 bases, with 11 bases spanning the gap.